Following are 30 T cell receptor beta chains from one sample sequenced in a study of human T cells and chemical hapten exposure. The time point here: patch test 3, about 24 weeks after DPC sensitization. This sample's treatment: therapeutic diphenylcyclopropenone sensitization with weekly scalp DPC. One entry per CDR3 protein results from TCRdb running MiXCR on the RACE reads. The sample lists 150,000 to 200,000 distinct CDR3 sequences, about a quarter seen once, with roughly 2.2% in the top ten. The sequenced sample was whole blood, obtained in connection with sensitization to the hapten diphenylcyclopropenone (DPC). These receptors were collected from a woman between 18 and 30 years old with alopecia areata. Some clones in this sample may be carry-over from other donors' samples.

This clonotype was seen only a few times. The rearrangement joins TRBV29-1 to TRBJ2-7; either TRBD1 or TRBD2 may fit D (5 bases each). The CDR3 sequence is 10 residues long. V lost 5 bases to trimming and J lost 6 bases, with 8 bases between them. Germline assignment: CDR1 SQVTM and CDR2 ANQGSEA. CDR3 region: CSVRDAEQYF. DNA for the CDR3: TGCAGCGTTCGGGACGCCGAGCAGTACTTC.

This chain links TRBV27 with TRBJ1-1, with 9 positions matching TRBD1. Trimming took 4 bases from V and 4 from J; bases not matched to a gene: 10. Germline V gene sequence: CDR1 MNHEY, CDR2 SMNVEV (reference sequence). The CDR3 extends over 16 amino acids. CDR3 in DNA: TGTGCCAGCAGTTCCGGGACAGGGCTGGTTTTCACTGAAGCTTTCTTT. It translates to CASSSGTGLVFTEAFF.

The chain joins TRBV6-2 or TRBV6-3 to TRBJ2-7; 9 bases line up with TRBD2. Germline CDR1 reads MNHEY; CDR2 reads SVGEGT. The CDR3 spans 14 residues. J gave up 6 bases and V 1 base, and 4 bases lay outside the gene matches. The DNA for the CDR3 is TGTGCCAGCAGTTACTTACTAGCGGGTGGCGAGCAGTACTTC. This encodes CASSYLLAGGEQYF.

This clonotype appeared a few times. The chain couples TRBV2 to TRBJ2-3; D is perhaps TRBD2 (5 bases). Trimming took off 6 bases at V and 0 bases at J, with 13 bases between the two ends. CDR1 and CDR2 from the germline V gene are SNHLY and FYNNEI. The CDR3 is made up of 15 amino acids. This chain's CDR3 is CASRWEPTSTDTQYF. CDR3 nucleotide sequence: TGTGCCAGCAGATGGGAGCCTACTAGCACAGATACGCAGTATTTT. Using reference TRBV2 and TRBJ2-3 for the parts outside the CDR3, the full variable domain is EPEVTQTPSHQVTQMGQEVILRCVPISNHLYFYWYRQILGQKVEFLVSFYNNEISEKSEIFDDQFSVERPDGSNFTLKIRSTKLEDSAMYFCASRWEPTSTDTQYFGPGTRLTVL.

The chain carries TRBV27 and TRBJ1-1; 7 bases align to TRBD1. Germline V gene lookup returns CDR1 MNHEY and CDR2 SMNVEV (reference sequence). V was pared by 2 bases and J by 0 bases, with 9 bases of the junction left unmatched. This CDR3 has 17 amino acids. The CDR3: CASSLRTGDRVNTEAFF. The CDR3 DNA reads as TGTGCCAGCAGTTTAAGGACCGGTGACAGGGTGAACACTGAAGCTTTCTTT.

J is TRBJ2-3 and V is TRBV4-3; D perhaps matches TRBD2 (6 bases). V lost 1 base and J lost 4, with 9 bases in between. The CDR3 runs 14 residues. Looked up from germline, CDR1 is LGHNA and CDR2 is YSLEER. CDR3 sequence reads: CASSQGLEADTQYF. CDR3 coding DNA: TGCGCCAGCAGCCAAGGACTAGAAGCAGATACGCAGTATTTT.

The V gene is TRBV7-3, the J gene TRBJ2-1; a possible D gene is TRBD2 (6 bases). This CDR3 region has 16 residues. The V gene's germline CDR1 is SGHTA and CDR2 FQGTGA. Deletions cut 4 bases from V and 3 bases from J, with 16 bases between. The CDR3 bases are TGTGCCAGCAGCTCTCTAGCGCGGAGCGGCTACAATGAGCAGTTCTTC. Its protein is CASSSLARSGYNEQFF.

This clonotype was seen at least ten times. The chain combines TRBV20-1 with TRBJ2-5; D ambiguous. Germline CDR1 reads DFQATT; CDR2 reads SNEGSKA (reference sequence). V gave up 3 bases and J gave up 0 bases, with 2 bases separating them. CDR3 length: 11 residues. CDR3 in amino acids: CSASHQETQYF. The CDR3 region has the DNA TGCAGTGCTAGCCACCAAGAGACCCAGTACTTC.

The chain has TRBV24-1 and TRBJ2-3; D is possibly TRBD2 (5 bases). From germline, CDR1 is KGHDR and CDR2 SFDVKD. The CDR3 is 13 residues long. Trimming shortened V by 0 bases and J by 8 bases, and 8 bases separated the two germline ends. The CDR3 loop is CATSDLRGITQYF. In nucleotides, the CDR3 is TGTGCCACCAGTGATTTGCGGGGTATTACGCAGTATTTT.

CDR3 sequence (DNA): TGTGCCAGCAGCAAACTTGGCAGCACAGATACGCAGTATTTT. Its translation is CASSKLGSTDTQYF. J is TRBJ2-3 and V is TRBV21-1. TRBV21-1 corresponds to a pseudogene. The CDR3 runs to 14 residues.

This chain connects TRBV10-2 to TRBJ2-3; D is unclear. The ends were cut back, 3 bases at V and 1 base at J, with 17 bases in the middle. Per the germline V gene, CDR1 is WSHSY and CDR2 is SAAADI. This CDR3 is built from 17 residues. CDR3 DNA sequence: TGCGCCAGCAGTGACGCGGTCCTAGGGTCGGGCACAGATACGCAGTATTTT. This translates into CASSDAVLGSGTDTQYF.

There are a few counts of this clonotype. CDR3 bases: TGTGCCAGCAGTGAAGATACAGACACTGAAGCTTTCTTT. Its translation is CASSEDTDTEAFF. This chain connects TRBV2 to TRBJ1-1; the D is unclear. Deletions cut 1 base from V and 3 bases from J, with 6 bases between. The germline CDR1 and CDR2 sequences are SNHLY and FYNNEI. The CDR3 is 13 amino acids.

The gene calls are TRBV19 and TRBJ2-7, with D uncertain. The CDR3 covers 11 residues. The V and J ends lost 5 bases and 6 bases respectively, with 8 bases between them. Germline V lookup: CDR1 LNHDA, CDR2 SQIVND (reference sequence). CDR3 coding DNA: TGTGCCAGTAGTTCGCGGCCCGAGCAGTACTTC. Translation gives CASSSRPEQYF.

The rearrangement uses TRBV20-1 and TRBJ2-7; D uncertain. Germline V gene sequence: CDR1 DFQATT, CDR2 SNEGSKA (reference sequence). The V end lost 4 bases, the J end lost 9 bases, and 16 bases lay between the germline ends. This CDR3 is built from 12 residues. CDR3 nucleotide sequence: TGCAGTGCTACTTCCTCCCCTAACGGGCAGTACTTC. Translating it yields CSATSSPNGQYF.

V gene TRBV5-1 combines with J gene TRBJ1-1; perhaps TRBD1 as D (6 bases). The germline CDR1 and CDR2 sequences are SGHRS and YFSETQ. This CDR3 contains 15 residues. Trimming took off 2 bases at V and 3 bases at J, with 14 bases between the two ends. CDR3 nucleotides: TGCGCCAGCAGCTTTCGGGGGCCCGGGGACACTGAAGCTTTCTTT. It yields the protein CASSFRGPGDTEAFF. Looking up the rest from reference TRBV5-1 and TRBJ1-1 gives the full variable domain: KAGVTQTPRYLIKTRGQQVTLSCSPISGHRSVSWYQQTPGQGLQFLFEYFSETQRNKGNFPGRFSGRQFSNSRSEMNVSTLELGDSALYLCASSFRGPGDTEAFFGQGTRLTVV.

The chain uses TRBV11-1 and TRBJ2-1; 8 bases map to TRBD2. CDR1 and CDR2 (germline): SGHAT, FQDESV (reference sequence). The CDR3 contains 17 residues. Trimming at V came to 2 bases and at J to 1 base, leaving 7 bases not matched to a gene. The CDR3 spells CASSLRRGAVSYNEQFF. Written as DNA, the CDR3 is TGTGCCAGCAGCTTAAGGCGGGGGGCGGTATCCTACAATGAGCAGTTCTTC.

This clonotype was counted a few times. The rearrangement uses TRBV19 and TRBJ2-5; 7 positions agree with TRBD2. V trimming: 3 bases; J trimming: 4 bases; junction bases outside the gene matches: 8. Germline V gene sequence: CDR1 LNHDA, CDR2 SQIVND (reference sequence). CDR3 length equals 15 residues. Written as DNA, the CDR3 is TGTGCCAGTAGTATCGGTGGACTAGTTCGAGAGACCCAGTACTTC. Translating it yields CASSIGGLVRETQYF.

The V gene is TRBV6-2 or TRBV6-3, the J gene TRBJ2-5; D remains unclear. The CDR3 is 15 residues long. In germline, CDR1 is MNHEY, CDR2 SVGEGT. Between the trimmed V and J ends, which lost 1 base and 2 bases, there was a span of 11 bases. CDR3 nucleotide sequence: TGTGCCAGCAGTTACTGGGCAGTTGGACAAGAGACCCAGTACTTC. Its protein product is CASSYWAVGQETQYF.

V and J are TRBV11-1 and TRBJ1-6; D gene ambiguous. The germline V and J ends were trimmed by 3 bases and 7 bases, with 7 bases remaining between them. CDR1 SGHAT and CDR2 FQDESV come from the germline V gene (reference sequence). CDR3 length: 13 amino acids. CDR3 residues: CASSLMRNSPLHF. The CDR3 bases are TGTGCCAGCAGCTTGATGAGGAATTCACCCCTCCACTTT.

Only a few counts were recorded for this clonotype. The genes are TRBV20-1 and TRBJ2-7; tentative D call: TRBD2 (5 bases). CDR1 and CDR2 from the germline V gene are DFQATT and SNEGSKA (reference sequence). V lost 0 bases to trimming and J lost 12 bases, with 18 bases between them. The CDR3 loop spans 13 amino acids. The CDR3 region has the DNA TGCAGTGCTAGAGATAGGGTAGAGGGAGCGGTGTACTTC. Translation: CSARDRVEGAVYF.

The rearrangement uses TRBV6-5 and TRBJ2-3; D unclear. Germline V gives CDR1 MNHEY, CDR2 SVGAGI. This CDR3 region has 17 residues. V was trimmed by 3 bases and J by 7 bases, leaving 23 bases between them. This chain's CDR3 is CASSYGSARYTTNTQYF. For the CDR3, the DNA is TGTGCCAGCAGTTATGGCAGCGCTCGGTACACAACGAATACGCAGTATTTT.

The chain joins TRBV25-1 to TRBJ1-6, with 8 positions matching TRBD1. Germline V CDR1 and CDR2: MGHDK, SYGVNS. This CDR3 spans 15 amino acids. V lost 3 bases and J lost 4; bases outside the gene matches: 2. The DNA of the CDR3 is TGTGCCAGCAGTGATACAGGGGGTTATAATTCACCCCTCCACTTT. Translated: CASSDTGGYNSPLHF.

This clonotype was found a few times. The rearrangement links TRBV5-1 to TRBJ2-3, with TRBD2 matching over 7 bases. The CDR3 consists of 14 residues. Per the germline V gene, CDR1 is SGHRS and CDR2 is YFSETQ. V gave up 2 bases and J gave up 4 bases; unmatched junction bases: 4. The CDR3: CASSFRGRADTQYF. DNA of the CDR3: TGCGCCAGCAGCTTCCGGGGGAGGGCAGATACGCAGTATTTT.

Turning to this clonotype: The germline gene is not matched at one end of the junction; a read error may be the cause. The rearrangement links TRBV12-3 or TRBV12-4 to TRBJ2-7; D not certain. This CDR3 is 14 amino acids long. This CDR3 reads CASTPSRNPYEQYF. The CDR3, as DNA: TGTGCCAGCACCCCGAGTCGGAACCCCTACGAGCAGTACTTT.

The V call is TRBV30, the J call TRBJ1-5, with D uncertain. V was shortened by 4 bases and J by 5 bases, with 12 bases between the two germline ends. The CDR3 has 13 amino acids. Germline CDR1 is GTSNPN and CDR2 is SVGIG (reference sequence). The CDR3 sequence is CAWKPGLDQPQHF. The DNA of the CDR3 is TGTGCCTGGAAACCGGGGTTGGATCAGCCCCAGCATTTT.

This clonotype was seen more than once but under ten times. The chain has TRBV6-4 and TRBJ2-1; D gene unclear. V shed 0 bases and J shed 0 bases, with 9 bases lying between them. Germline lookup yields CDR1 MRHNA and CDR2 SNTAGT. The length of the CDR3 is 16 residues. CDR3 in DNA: TGTGCCAGCAGTGACTCCCTCAGTAGCTCCTACAATGAGCAGTTCTTC. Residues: CASSDSLSSSYNEQFF.

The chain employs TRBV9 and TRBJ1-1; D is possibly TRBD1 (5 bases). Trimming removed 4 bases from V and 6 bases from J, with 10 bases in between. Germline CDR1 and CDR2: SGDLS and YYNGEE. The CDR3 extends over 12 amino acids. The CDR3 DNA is TGTGCCAGCAGCCCCGAAGGGGCTGAAGCTTTCTTT. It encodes CASSPEGAEAFF.

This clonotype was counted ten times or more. The CDR3 protein is CASSSHGPEAFF. The DNA of the CDR3 is TGTGCCAGCAGCTCCCATGGACCTGAAGCTTTCTTT. The chain combines TRBV11-2 with TRBJ1-1; D unresolved. The V gene's germline CDR1 is SGHAT and CDR2 FQNNGV. The germline V and J ends were trimmed by 4 bases and 6 bases, with 9 bases remaining between them. This CDR3 spans 12 amino acids.

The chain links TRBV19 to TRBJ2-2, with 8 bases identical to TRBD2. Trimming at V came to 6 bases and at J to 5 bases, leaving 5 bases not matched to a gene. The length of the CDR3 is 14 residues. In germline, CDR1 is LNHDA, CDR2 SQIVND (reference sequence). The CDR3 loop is CASRPGGQTGELFF. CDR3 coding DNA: TGTGCCAGTAGGCCGGGGGGGCAAACCGGGGAGCTGTTTTTT.

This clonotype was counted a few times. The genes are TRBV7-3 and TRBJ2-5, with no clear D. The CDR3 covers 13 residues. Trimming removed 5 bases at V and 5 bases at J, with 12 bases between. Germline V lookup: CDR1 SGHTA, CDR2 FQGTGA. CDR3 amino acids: CASSRSQEETQYF. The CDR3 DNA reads TGTGCCAGCAGCCGCAGTCAAGAGGAGACCCAGTACTTC.